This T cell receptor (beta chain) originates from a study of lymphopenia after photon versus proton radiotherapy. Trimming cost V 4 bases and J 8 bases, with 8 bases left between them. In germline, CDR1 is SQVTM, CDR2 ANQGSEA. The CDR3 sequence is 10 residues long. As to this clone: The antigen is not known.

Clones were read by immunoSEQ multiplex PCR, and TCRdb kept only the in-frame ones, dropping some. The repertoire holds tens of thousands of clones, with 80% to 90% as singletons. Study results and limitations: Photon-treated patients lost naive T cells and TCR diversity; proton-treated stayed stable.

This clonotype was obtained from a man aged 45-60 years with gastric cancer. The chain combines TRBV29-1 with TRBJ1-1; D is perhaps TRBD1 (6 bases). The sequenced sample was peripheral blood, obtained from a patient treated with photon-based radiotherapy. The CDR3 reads CSVGDIEAFF. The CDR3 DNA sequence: TGCAGCGTTGGGGACATCGAAGCTTTCTTT.